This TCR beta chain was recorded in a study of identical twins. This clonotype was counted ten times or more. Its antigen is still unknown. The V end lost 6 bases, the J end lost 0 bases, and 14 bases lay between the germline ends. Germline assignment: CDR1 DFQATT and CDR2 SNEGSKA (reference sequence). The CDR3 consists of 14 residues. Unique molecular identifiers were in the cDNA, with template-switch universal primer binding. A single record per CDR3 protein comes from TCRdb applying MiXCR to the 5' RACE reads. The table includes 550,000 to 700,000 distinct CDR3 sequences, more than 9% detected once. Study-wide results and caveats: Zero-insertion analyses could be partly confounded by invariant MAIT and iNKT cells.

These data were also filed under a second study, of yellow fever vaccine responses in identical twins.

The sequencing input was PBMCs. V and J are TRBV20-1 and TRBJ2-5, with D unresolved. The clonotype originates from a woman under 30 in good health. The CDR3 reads CSAVAVEYQETQYF. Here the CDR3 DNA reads TGCAGTGCCGTGGCGGTAGAGTACCAAGAGACCCAGTACTTC.